Each of the 23 T cell receptor beta chains below was sequenced from the same sample in a study of beta chain features in type 1 diabetes. The isolated RNA, all of it, was reverse transcribed, so expressed TCRB transcripts were what got sequenced. TCRdb's copy holds only in-frame clones and misses some; the assay was immunoSEQ multiplex PCR. The sample includes about 220,000 clones, approximately 10% seen only once; the top ten take 1% to 1.5%. Sample: central memory CD4+ T cells from blood. The source of these receptors is a man aged 18-30 years in good health.

The table lists this clone with a few counts. The chain uses TRBV7-6 and TRBJ1-1; D is unresolved. Between the trimmed V and J ends, which lost 2 bases and 4 bases, there was a span of 8 bases. The CDR3 is 13 residues long. Germline-derived CDR1 and CDR2 are SGHVS and FNYEAQ. CDR3 DNA sequence: TGTGCCAGCAGCTTATCCCTAGCCACTGAAGCTTTCTTT. Amino acid sequence: CASSLSLATEAFF.

This clone showed up just a few times. The rearrangement links TRBV10-3 to TRBJ1-5, with 7 bases that match TRBD1. Germline V lookup: CDR1 ENHRY, CDR2 SYGVKD. Germline trimming cut 4 bases from V and 7 bases from J; bases unmatched to any gene: 7. The CDR3 loop spans 14 amino acids. The CDR3 spells CAISVAQGGQPQHF. The CDR3 DNA is TGTGCCATCAGTGTTGCGCAGGGGGGACAGCCCCAGCATTTT.

This clone has ten or more counts. The chain uses TRBV11-2 and TRBJ2-3, with D tentatively TRBD1 or TRBD2 (5 bases each). The CDR3 contains 16 residues. The V end was cut by 5 bases, the J end by 0 bases, with 15 bases between. Germline V gene data show CDR1 as SGHAT and CDR2 as FQNNGV. The CDR3 DNA is TGTGCCAGCAGCCCCCTCGGGACGGCTAGCACAGATACGCAGTATTTT. Protein product: CASSPLGTASTDTQYF.

The chain joins TRBV19 to TRBJ2-1; TRBD2 agrees at 9 bases. With V trimmed by 3 bases and J by 5 bases, 5 bases remained unmatched. The germline V gene has CDR1 LNHDA and CDR2 SQIVND (reference sequence). The CDR3 is made up of 15 amino acids. The CDR3 DNA sequence: TGTGCCAGTAGTATTAGCGGGAGAGGGGACAATGAGCAGTTCTTC. As protein: CASSISGRGDNEQFF.

This clone was seen a few times. This chain uses TRBV7-3 with TRBJ2-1, with TRBD2 matching over 12 bases. The CDR3 has 19 residues. The trim removed 3 bases at V and 0 bases at J, leaving 9 bases unmatched. Germline V gene sequence: CDR1 SGHTA, CDR2 FQGTGA. The CDR3 here is CASSLVGTSGYRSYNEQFF. In DNA form, the CDR3 reads TGTGCCAGCAGCTTGGTGGGGACTAGCGGGTACCGCTCCTACAATGAGCAGTTCTTC.

This sequence joins TRBV2 and TRBJ2-5, with D uncertain. The germline V gene encodes CDR1 SNHLY and CDR2 FYNNEI. The CDR3 length is 13 residues. V lost 7 bases and J lost 5, with 14 bases in between. This CDR3 reads CASTRMGKETQYF. CDR3 nucleotides: TGTGCCAGCACCCGCATGGGGAAGGAGACCCAGTACTTC.

As to this clone: A much larger clone sits a single nucleotide away, making a read error possible. This chain links TRBV4-3 with TRBJ2-7; 7 nucleotides match TRBD1. The germline V gene encodes CDR1 LGHNA and CDR2 YSLEER. CDR3 length: 16 residues. Trimming removed 3 bases from V and 3 bases from J; junction bases left unmatched: 11. The chain's CDR3 is CASSQENRDRRYEQYF. Written as DNA, the CDR3 is TGCGCCAGCAGCCAGGAAAACCGGGACAGACGCTACGAGCAGTACTTC.

The chain couples TRBV30 to TRBJ2-3, with 9 bases fitting TRBD2. The ends lost 1 base at V and 6 bases at J; junction bases unmatched: 11. The CDR3 length is 16 residues. The germline CDR1 and CDR2 sequences are GTSNPN and SVGIG (reference sequence). The CDR3 DNA follows: TGTGCCTGGAGTGGAGCGGGAGGCTCCAGGGGGGATACGCAGTATTTT. Protein product: CAWSGAGGSRGDTQYF.

CDR3 residues: CASTLTYGYTF. The CDR3 DNA reads as TGTGCCAGCACCCTGACCTATGGCTACACCTTC. V usage is TRBV2 and J usage is TRBJ1-2; no definite D call. Per germline, CDR1 SNHLY and CDR2 FYNNEI. The length of the CDR3 is 11 residues. Trimming removed 7 bases from V and 4 bases from J, with 7 bases in between.

This clone appeared a few times. CDR3 sequence: CASSFYSLAGGAYEQYF. The DNA for the CDR3 is TGTGCCAGCAGCTTCTATTCACTAGCGGGAGGAGCCTACGAGCAGTACTTC. This chain links TRBV13 with TRBJ2-7; 12 bases are shared with TRBD2. After removal of 3 bases from V and 2 bases from J, the junction contained 8 bases not matched to a gene. Germline V CDR1 and CDR2: PRHDT, FYEKMQ (reference sequence). The CDR3 extends over 17 amino acids.

This clone was seen a handful of times. The V call is TRBV5-4, the J call TRBJ2-1; the match to TRBD2 covers 8 bases. V dropped 5 bases and J dropped 1; count of bases not matched to a gene: 5. This CDR3 region has 15 residues. The germline V gene encodes CDR1 SGHNT and CDR2 YYREEE (reference sequence). The CDR3 sequence: CASRAGVASYNEQFF. CDR3 coding DNA: TGTGCCAGCAGAGCGGGAGTAGCGTCCTACAATGAGCAGTTCTTC.

This clone was observed a few times. The chain combines TRBV18 with TRBJ1-2, with a weak D call TRBD1 (5 bases). The V gene lost 6 bases and the J gene lost 4 bases, with 15 bases spanning the gap. The germline gives CDR1 KGHSH, CDR2 LQKENI. The CDR3 length is 14 residues. Here the CDR3 reads CASSDAGQSYGYTF. CDR3 DNA sequence: TGTGCCAGCTCCGACGCGGGGCAGTCCTATGGCTACACCTTC.

This clone was counted a few times. The V and J genes are TRBV29-1 and TRBJ2-7, with 7 positions matching TRBD2. J gave up 6 bases and V 3 bases, and 5 bases lay outside the gene matches. This CDR3 comprises 12 residues. Germline CDR1 reads SQVTM; CDR2 reads ANQGSEA. The CDR3 nucleotides are TGCAGCGTTGATGGCTGGGAGGGCGAGCAGTACTTC. Translated: CSVDGWEGEQYF.

This clone has ten or more counts. The chain recombines TRBV7-2 with TRBJ2-7; TRBD2 agrees at 7 bases. With V trimmed by 3 bases and J by 5 bases, 7 bases remained unmatched. This CDR3 comprises 14 residues. Germline CDR1 is SGHTA and CDR2 is FQGNSA. The CDR3 sequence is CASSFGGSRNEQYF. The CDR3 DNA reads TGTGCCAGCAGCTTTGGCGGGAGTCGAAACGAGCAGTACTTC. Based on the CDR3 plus reference TRBV7-2 and TRBJ2-7, the full variable domain is GAGVSQSPSNKVTEKGKDVELRCDPISGHTALYWYRQSLGQGLEFLIYFQGNSAPDKSGLPSDRFSAERTGGSVSTLTIQRTQQEDSAVYLCASSFGGSRNEQYFGPGTRLTVT.

As for this clone: One end of the junction varies from germline; a read error may be responsible. The chain recombines TRBV4-1 with TRBJ2-3, with 7 nucleotides matching TRBD1. The germline V gene encodes CDR1 MGHRA and CDR2 YSYEKL. The CDR3 consists of 15 residues. CDR3 bases: TGTGCCAGCAGCCAAGATCCCGGCAGGGGGGATACGCAGTATTTT. Translating gives CASSQDPGRGDTQYF.

The table lists this clone with a few counts. V and J are TRBV28 and TRBJ1-2; D is undetermined. Germline V gene lookup returns CDR1 MDHEN and CDR2 SYDVKM. The CDR3 contains 16 residues. The germline V and J ends were trimmed by 2 bases and 4 bases, with 17 bases remaining between them. This CDR3 is CASSLAPVPAGYGYTF. The CDR3 bases are TGTGCCAGCAGTTTAGCCCCGGTCCCGGCGGGCTATGGCTACACCTTC.

This clone was observed a handful of times. V usage is TRBV2 and J usage is TRBJ2-5; TRBD2 matches at 8 bases. V trimming: 8 bases; J trimming: 1 base; junction bases outside the gene matches: 3. The germline gives CDR1 SNHLY, CDR2 FYNNEI. The CDR3 length is 13 residues. As DNA, the CDR3 is TGTGCCAGCGCCCTAGCGGGCCAAGAGACCCAGTACTTC. The encoded protein is CASALAGQETQYF.

The V gene is TRBV25-1, the J gene TRBJ1-1; D may be TRBD1 (5 bases). Trimming removed 0 bases from V and 1 base from J, with 18 bases in between. Germline V gene sequence: CDR1 MGHDK, CDR2 SYGVNS. This CDR3 has 18 amino acids. CDR3 protein: CASSEYGRQSFRNTEAFF. The CDR3, as DNA: TGTGCCAGCAGTGAATATGGGAGACAGTCCTTCCGGAACACTGAAGCTTTCTTT.

This clone was picked up many times. CDR3 in DNA: TGTGCCAGCAGCCAGCGGGACAGGGCCTCCTACAATGAGCAGTTCTTC. Translation gives CASSQRDRASYNEQFF. The V and J genes are TRBV7-2 and TRBJ2-1; 9 bases are shared with TRBD1. Trimming cost V 5 bases and J 0 bases; bases outside gene matches: 5. This CDR3 is 16 amino acids long. CDR1 SGHTA and CDR2 FQGNSA come from the germline V gene.

This clone was counted a few times. The CDR3 sequence is CAINDGAGRETQYF. The CDR3 region has the DNA TGTGCCATCAACGACGGCGCAGGGCGAGAGACCCAGTACTTC. The chain is built from TRBV10-3 and TRBJ2-5; D may be TRBD1 (5 bases). Germline V gives CDR1 ENHRY, CDR2 SYGVKD. V lost 7 bases to trimming and J lost 4 bases, with 16 bases between them. The CDR3 sequence is 14 residues long.

The CDR3 loop is CASSKQGQKSYEQYF. The CDR3 DNA follows: TGCGCCAGCAGTAAACAGGGACAGAAATCCTACGAGCAGTACTTC. The V and J genes are TRBV10-2 and TRBJ2-7, with 7 bases matching TRBD1. Trimming removed 5 bases from V and 1 base from J; junction bases left unmatched: 8. The CDR3 spans 15 residues. Germline CDR1 reads WSHSY; CDR2 reads SAAADI.

This clone has more than one count but fewer than ten. This chain joins TRBV6-1 and TRBJ1-2; no reliable D call. The V gene's germline CDR1 is MNHNS and CDR2 SASEGT. The CDR3 length is 12 residues. V was trimmed by 4 bases and J by 3 bases, leaving 6 bases between them. In DNA form, the CDR3 reads TGTGCCAGCAGTGCAGATTACTATGGCTACACCTTC. Residues: CASSADYYGYTF.

This clone was observed a few times. The genes are TRBV14 and TRBJ2-2; TRBD2 aligns across 10 bases. V trimming: 0 bases; J trimming: 6 bases; junction bases outside the gene matches: 7. The V gene's germline CDR1 is SGHDN and CDR2 FVKESK. This CDR3 spans 17 amino acids. For the CDR3, the DNA is TGTGCCAGCAGCCAAGATACCACTAGCGGGATTGCCGGGGAGCTGTTTTTT. This gives the protein CASSQDTTSGIAGELFF.